The clone carrying this T cell receptor (beta chain) has ten or more counts. RNA transcripts yielded amplified TCR beta CDR3 regions. HTBI primers were used for first-round RT-PCR of the TCR CDR3. MiXCR, run by TCRdb on the multiplex PCR reads, gives a single entry per CDR3 protein. This table holds about 740,000 distinct CDR3 sequences, around 15% found once. The germline V gene encodes CDR1 MNHEY and CDR2 SMNVEV (reference sequence). The CDR3 sequence is 14 residues long. Trimming took off 0 bases at V and 5 bases at J, with 10 bases between the two ends. The data belong to a study of T cells in Graves' hyperthyroidism and ophthalmopathy.

The V and J genes are TRBV27 and TRBJ2-5; maybe TRBD1 (6 bases). The TCR sequence derives from a woman between 18 and 29 years old with Graves' hyperthyroidism. The sample taken for sequencing was blood. CDR3 nucleotide sequence: TGTGCCAGCAGTTTATCAAACAGGGATGAGACCCAGTACTTC. It is translated as CASSLSNRDETQYF.